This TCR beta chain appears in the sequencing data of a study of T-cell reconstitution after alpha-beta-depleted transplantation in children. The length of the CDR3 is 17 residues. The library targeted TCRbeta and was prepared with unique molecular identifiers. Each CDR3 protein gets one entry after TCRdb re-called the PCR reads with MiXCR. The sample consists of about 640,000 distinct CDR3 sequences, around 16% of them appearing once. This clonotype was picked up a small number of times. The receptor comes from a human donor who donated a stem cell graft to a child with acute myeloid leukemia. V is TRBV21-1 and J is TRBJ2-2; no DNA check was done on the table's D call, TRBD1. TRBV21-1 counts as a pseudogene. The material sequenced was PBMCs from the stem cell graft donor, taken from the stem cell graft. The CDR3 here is CASSKYPGQGGTGELFF. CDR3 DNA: TGTGCCAGCAGCAAATACCCCGGACAGGGTGGCACCGGGGAGCTGTTTTTT.